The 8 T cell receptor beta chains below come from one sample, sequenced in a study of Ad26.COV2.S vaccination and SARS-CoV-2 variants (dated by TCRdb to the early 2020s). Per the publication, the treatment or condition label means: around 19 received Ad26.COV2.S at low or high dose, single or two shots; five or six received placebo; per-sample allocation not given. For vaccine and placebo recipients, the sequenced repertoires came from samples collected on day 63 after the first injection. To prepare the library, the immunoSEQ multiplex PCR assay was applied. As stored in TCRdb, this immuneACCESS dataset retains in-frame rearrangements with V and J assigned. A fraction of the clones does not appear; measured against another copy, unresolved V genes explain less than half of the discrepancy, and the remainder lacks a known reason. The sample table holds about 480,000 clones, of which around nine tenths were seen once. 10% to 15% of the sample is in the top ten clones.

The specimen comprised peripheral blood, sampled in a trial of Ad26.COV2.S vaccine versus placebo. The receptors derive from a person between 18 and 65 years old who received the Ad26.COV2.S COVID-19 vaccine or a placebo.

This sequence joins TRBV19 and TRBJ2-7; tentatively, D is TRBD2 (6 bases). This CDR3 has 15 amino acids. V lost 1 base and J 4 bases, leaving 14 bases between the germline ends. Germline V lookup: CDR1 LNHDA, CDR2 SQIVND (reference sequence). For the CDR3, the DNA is TGTGCCAGTAGTATAGGGGGAAGCGGAGGGTACGAGCAGTACTTC. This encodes CASSIGGSGGYEQYF.

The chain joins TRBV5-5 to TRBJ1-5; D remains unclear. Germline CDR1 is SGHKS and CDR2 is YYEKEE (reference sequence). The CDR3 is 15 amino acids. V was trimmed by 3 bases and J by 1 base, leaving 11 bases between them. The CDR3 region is CASSSDGLSNQPQHF. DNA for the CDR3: TGTGCCAGCAGCTCCGACGGACTAAGCAATCAGCCCCAGCATTTT.

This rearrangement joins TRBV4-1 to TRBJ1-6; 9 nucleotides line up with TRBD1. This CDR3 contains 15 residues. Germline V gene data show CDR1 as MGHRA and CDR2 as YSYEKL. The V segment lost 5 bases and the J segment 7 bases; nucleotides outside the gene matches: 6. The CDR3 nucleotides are TGCGCCAGCAGCTCACGGACAGGGGAGAATTCACCCCTCCACTTT. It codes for CASSSRTGENSPLHF.

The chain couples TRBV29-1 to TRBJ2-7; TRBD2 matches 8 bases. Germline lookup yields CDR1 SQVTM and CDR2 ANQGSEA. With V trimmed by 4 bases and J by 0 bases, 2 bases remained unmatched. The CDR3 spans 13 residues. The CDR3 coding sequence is TGCAGCGTTGTTAGCGGGAACTCCTACGAGCAGTACTTC. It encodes CSVVSGNSYEQYF.

The CDR3 DNA is TGTGCCAGTAGTATTCTATCCGGCGGGAGCTCCTACAATGAGCAGTTCTTC. It translates to CASSILSGGSSYNEQFF. V usage is TRBV19 and J usage is TRBJ2-1, with 7 bases lining up with TRBD2. This CDR3 is 17 amino acids long. CDR1 is LNHDA and CDR2 is SQIVND in the germline V gene (reference sequence). V shed 3 bases, J shed 0 bases, and the junction held 8 bases outside the gene matches.

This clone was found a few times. CDR3 sequence (DNA): TGTGCCAGCAGTTTCGGCGGGACTGCGACCTACGAGCAGTACTTC. This translates into CASSFGGTATYEQYF. The V call is TRBV6-6, the J call TRBJ2-7; D is perhaps TRBD2 (6 bases). Germline CDR1 reads MNHNY; CDR2 reads SVGAGI (reference sequence). Trimming shortened V by 4 bases and J by 2 bases, and 15 bases separated the two germline ends. This CDR3 comprises 15 residues.

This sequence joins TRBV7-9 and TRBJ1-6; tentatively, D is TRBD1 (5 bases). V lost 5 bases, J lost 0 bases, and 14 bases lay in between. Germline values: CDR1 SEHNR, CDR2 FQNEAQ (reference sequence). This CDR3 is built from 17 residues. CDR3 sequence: CASSETTGGSYNSPLHF. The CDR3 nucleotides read TGTGCCAGCAGCGAGACGACCGGGGGCTCCTATAATTCACCCCTCCACTTT.

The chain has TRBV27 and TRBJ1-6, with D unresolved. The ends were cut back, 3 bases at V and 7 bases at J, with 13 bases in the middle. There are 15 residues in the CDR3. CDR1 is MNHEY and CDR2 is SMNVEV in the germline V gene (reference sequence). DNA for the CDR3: TGTGCCAGCAGTTTTCTCACCACCCGGAATTCACCCCTCCACTTT. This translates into CASSFLTTRNSPLHF.